This is a list of T cell receptor beta chains from one sample in a study of blood T cell repertoires in COVID-19. Using immunoSEQ multiplex PCR, the repertoire was profiled, and TCRdb retains in-frame clones only, with some absent. Of approximately 250,000 clones listed, 90% are singletons. Specimen: PBMCs or T cells enriched from blood (not recorded which). These TCRs come from a young woman with acute COVID-19. Each CDR3 is given with its conserved first and last residue. Fields, in order: clone size, J gene, V gene, D gene, CDR3 DNA, CDR3 protein. A D gene is named only where the DNA matches it firmly. Where a row states a size, it is once, few, many or the class of an expanded clone; other rows omit it.

NA	TRBJ2-1	TRBV7-9	TRBD2	TGTGCCAGCAGCTTAGTTATTACTAGCGGGAGTGTCAATGAGCAGTTCTTC	CASSLVITSGSVNEQFF
NA	TRBJ2-7	TRBV3-1/TRBV3-2	NA	TGTGCCAGCAGCCTTATTTTGCGGGACAGTGCATCGAGCGGAGCCTCTAATCTATACGAGCAGTACTTC	CASSLILRDSASSGASNLYEQYF
NA	TRBJ2-1	TRBV6-5	TRBD2	TGTGCCAGCAGAACTAGCGGGACCTACAATGAGCAGTTCTTC	CASRTSGTYNEQFF
NA	TRBJ1-1	TRBV9	NA	TGTGCCAGCAGCGTGGGGGACACGAACACTGAAGCTTTCTTT	CASSVGDTNTEAFF
NA	TRBJ1-4	TRBV28	NA	TGTGCCAGCATTCGGACATCCAAGTCAGAAAAACTGTTTTTT	CASIRTSKSEKLFF
NA	TRBJ2-7	TRBV4-1	NA	TGCGCCAGCAGCCAAGCCTTGTTTGGTGGTAGCTCCTACGAGCAGTACTTC	CASSQALFGGSSYEQYF
NA	TRBJ2-1	TRBV9	NA	TGTGCCAGCACCCCCGGGTTGTCCTACAATGAGCAGTTCTTC	CASTPGLSYNEQFF
NA	TRBJ2-2	TRBV19	TRBD1	TGTGCCAGTAGTGAGGAAACCCCAGGGGGCATTATAGGCTCCGGGGAGCTGTTTTTT	CASSEETPGGIIGSGELFF
NA	TRBJ2-1	TRBV4-3	NA	TGCGCCAGCAGCCCCGACAGGAGCTCCTACAATGAGCAGTTCTTC	CASSPDRSSYNEQFF
NA	TRBJ1-1	TRBV10-2	NA	TGCGCCAGCAGCCAGTTTGATACATCCTCCGGGGACACTGAAGCTTTCTTT	CASSQFDTSSGDTEAFF
few	TRBJ1-1	TRBV19	TRBD1	TGTGCCAGTAGTCCGCAGACAGGGGGGAACGCTGAAGCTTTCTTT	CASSPQTGGNAEAFF
NA	TRBJ2-1	TRBV7-2	TRBD2	TGTGCCAGCAGCACCCGACGGACTAGCGGGACCTCCTACAATGAGCAGTTCTTC	CASSTRRTSGTSYNEQFF
NA	TRBJ1-4	TRBV7-3	TRBD1	TGTGCCAGCAGCTTAGGGACAGGTGAAAAACTGTTTTTT	CASSLGTGEKLFF
NA	TRBJ2-3	TRBV13	TRBD2	TGTGCCCACAGGGCTGCGGGAGGGCGCCCAGATACGCAGTATTTT	CAHRAAGGRPDTQYF
NA	TRBJ1-1	TRBV9	NA	TGTGCCAGCAGCGTGGGACTGACCCTTAACACTGAAGCTTTCTTT	CASSVGLTLNTEAFF
once	TRBJ2-1	TRBV5-1	TRBD2	TGCGCCAGCAGCTTGGACCGAGCGGGACCGACCTACAATGAGCAGTTCTTC	CASSLDRAGPTYNEQFF
NA	TRBJ2-5	TRBV27	NA	TGTGCCAGCAGTTTAACTTTAGCTTCCCAAGAGACCCAGTACTTC	CASSLTLASQETQYF
NA	TRBJ2-2	TRBV7-9	TRBD1	TGTGCCAGCAGCTCGGAGGGACAGGGGGCAGGCGGGGAGCTGTTTTTT	CASSSEGQGAGGELFF
NA	TRBJ2-1	TRBV19	NA	TGTGCCAGTAGTATAGAAGGGACAAATGAGCAGTTCTTC	CASSIEGTNEQFF
NA	TRBJ2-7	TRBV2	TRBD2	TGTGCCAGCGGAACCGGACTAGCGGGTGAGCAGTACTTC	CASGTGLAGEQYF
NA	TRBJ1-4	TRBV11-2	NA	TGTGCCAGCGCGGACAGTCTTAATGAAAAACTGTTTTTT	CASADSLNEKLFF
once	TRBJ1-2	TRBV5-1	NA	TGCGCCAGCAGCTTGGCTGCACAGGAGATCTATGGCTACACCTTC	CASSLAAQEIYGYTF
once	TRBJ2-3	TRBV27	TRBD1	TGTGCCAGCAGTCTGGACAGGGGTGATACGCAGTATTTT	CASSLDRGDTQYF
NA	TRBJ2-5	TRBV5-4	TRBD2	TGTGCCAGCAGCTTGGGACTAGCGGGAGGAGAGACCCAGTACTTC	CASSLGLAGGETQYF
NA	TRBJ1-2	TRBV6-6	NA	TGTGCCAGCAGTTACGACAAGCCTAACTATGGCTACACCTTC	CASSYDKPNYGYTF
NA	TRBJ2-1	TRBV4-3	NA	TGCGCCAGCAGCCAAGGACCAAAGGGGGACAATGAGCAGTTCTTC	CASSQGPKGDNEQFF
once	TRBJ1-5	TRBV6-1	TRBD1	TGTGCCAGCAGTGAAGAAGTCGCCCGGACAGGGGGCTGGCGCAATCAGCCCCAGCATTTT	CASSEEVARTGGWRNQPQHF
once	TRBJ2-7	TRBV12-3/TRBV12-4	TRBD2	TGTGCCAGCAGTACTAGCGGCTCCTACGAGCAGTACTTC	CASSTSGSYEQYF
NA	TRBJ2-1	TRBV5-4	TRBD2	TGTGCCAGCAGCCTGAAGAGCGGGAAGCACAATGAGCAGTTCTTC	CASSLKSGKHNEQFF
NA	TRBJ2-1	TRBV5-3	TRBD2	TGTGCCAGAAGTCCCGGGACTAGCGGGAGGGCCTACAATGAGCAGTTCTTC	CARSPGTSGRAYNEQFF
NA	TRBJ1-6	TRBV3-1/TRBV3-2	NA	TGTGCCAGCAGCCAAGTCGACAGCTATAATTCACCCCTCCACTTT	CASSQVDSYNSPLHF
once	TRBJ1-5	TRBV6-1	NA	TGTGCCAGCAGTGAAAGCGGCAATCAGCCCCAGCATTTT	CASSESGNQPQHF
NA	TRBJ2-7	TRBV5-6	NA	TGTGCCAGCAGCTGGAGACAGACCTACGAGCAGTACTTC	CASSWRQTYEQYF
NA	TRBJ1-2	TRBV12-1	NA	TGTGCCAGCAGCTTTGGAATACAGGGGATTCGCTACACCTTC	CASSFGIQGIRYTF
NA	TRBJ1-2	TRBV5-4	NA	TGTGCCAGCAGCTTCCCCCAGGGCGGCTACACCTTC	CASSFPQGGYTF
once	TRBJ2-2	TRBV14	TRBD1	TGTGCCAGCAGCCAAGATGGACAGGGCTTCACCGGGGAGCTGTTTTTT	CASSQDGQGFTGELFF
NA	TRBJ2-1	TRBV19	NA	TGTGCCAGTAGTACGGGACTTCGAAATGAGCAGTTCTTC	CASSTGLRNEQFF
NA	TRBJ1-4	TRBV19	NA	TGTGCCAGTAGTATAGCAGGGTCAACTAATGAAAAACTGTTTTTT	CASSIAGSTNEKLFF
NA	TRBJ1-6	TRBV5-1	TRBD1	TGCGCCAGCAGCTTGGACAGGGGGACGTTGGATTCACCCCTCCACTTT	CASSLDRGTLDSPLHF
NA	TRBJ2-1	TRBV6-2/TRBV6-3	NA	TGTGCCAGCAGTAAACAGGGTTTGAATGAGCAGTTCTTC	CASSKQGLNEQFF
once	TRBJ2-3	TRBV10-3	NA	TGTGCCATCAGTGAGTCGGCGGGGTCCACAGATGCGCAGTATTTT	CAISESAGSTDAQYF
NA	TRBJ2-2	TRBV5-1	TRBD1	TGCGCCAGCAGCCCGGGACAGGGGGCTCTCGGGGAGCTGTTTTTT	CASSPGQGALGELFF
NA	TRBJ2-7	TRBV29-1	TRBD1	TGCAGCGTTGGGGGCCCAACAGGGGTCTACGAGCAGTACTTC	CSVGGPTGVYEQYF
NA	TRBJ2-2	TRBV15	NA	TGTGCCACCAGCAGAGGCCCGGTATCCACCGGGGAGCTGTTTTTT	CATSRGPVSTGELFF
NA	TRBJ1-6	TRBV28	NA	TGTGCCAGCAGTTCCAGGGACTCCTATAATTCACCCCTCCACTTT	CASSSRDSYNSPLHF
NA	TRBJ2-6	TRBV5-1	NA	TGCGCCAGCAGCTTGCCGGTCCCTGGGGCCAACGTCCTGACTTTC	CASSLPVPGANVLTF
NA	TRBJ2-5	TRBV2	NA	TGTGCCAGCAGTGGTCTAGCAGGGACCCAGTACTTC	CASSGLAGTQYF
NA	TRBJ2-1	TRBV30	NA	TGTGCCTGGAATCCGTCCGACAGGGAGGATGAGCAGTTCTTC	CAWNPSDREDEQFF
NA	TRBJ1-5	TRBV19	NA	TGTGCCAGTAACGCGGCGGACTATAGCAATCAGCCCCAGCATTTT	CASNAADYSNQPQHF
once	TRBJ2-1	TRBV2	TRBD2	TGTGCCAGCAAGGAACTAGCGGAAATATACAATGAGCAGTTCTTC	CASKELAEIYNEQFF
NA	TRBJ2-7	TRBV10-3	TRBD2	TGTGCCATTAGCGGGATGAGCTCCTACGAGCAGTACTTC	CAISGMSSYEQYF
NA	TRBJ2-2	TRBV7-2	NA	TGTGCCAGCAGCTTAGCCGGCCCAGGGGCGAACACCGGGGAGCTGTTTTTT	CASSLAGPGANTGELFF
NA	TRBJ2-5	TRBV2	NA	TGTGCCAGCAGCAAGGGAGTCACCGAGACCCAGTACTTC	CASSKGVTETQYF
NA	TRBJ2-5	TRBV3-1/TRBV3-2	TRBD2	TGTGCCAGCAGCCCTCGACTAGCGGGAGGGTCGGGGGAGACCCAGTACTTC	CASSPRLAGGSGETQYF
NA	TRBJ2-2	TRBV2	TRBD1	TGTGCCAGCAGTCCGGGACAGGGGTTCGATGGGGAGCTGTTTTTT	CASSPGQGFDGELFF
NA	TRBJ2-1	TRBV15	NA	TGTGCCACCAAGTCGGTCGACAATCATGAGCAGTTCTTC	CATKSVDNHEQFF
NA	TRBJ1-1	TRBV4-1	NA	TGCGCCAGCAGCCAAGATCCCTCAGGATCGTCCACTGAAGCTTTCTTT	CASSQDPSGSSTEAFF
NA	TRBJ2-7	TRBV3-1/TRBV3-2	NA	TGTGCCAGCAGCCATTACCGGGACACCGTCTACGAGCAGTACTTC	CASSHYRDTVYEQYF
NA	TRBJ2-1	TRBV19	TRBD2	TGTGCCAGTAGTAGCTCCGGGACTATAAACTCCTACAATGAGCAGTTCTTC	CASSSSGTINSYNEQFF
NA	TRBJ2-7	TRBV3-1/TRBV3-2	TRBD1	TGTGCCAGCAGCTTAACGGGACAGGGAAACTACGAGCAGTACTTC	CASSLTGQGNYEQYF